This T cell receptor (beta chain) was documented in a study of siplizumab effects on memory and regulatory T cells. A word on this clone: Antigen specificity is unknown.

Sequencing of each sample assayed roughly 100,000 TCR templates. Measured with immunoSEQ multiplex PCR; TCRdb has only the in-frame clones, and not every one. The sample comprises 100,000 or so clones, about 92% of which are singletons, and approximately 0.32% rests with the top ten. Overall study findings and caveats: Only a minor fraction of alloreactive clones mapped to unstimulated subsets. Tregs that proliferated in siplizumab cultures did not have their suppressive function confirmed.

Sequences were obtained from CD4+ T cells sorted from blood. The sequence came from a human donor in good health.

The CDR3: CASSLGGPQETQYF. The CDR3 DNA is TGTGCCAGCAGCTTAGGGGGACCCCAAGAGACCCAGTACTTC. V is TRBV11-3 and J is TRBJ2-5; D tentatively reads TRBD1 or TRBD2 (5 bases each). Germline CDR1 is SGHNT and CDR2 is YENEEA. V was pared by 1 base and J by 1 base, with 7 bases between. This CDR3 region has 14 residues.